The 8 T cell receptor beta chains presented below share a single source sample, sequenced in a study of radiotherapy plus CTLA-4 blockade in lung cancer. Sequenced by immunoSEQ multiplex PCR; TCRdb stores in-frame clones only, minus some. The sample yields 60,000 to 70,000 clones, about four fifths seen once. Material: peripheral blood, obtained from a patient treated with radiotherapy plus ipilimumab. Every receptor here comes from a human donor with non-small cell lung cancer who had a partial response to radiotherapy plus ipilimumab.

This chain joins TRBV7-9 and TRBJ2-7; no firm D call. CDR1 SEHNR and CDR2 FQNEAQ come from the germline V gene (reference sequence). Trimming took off 1 base at V and 0 bases at J, with 7 bases between the two ends. This CDR3 is 14 amino acids long. In DNA, the CDR3 is TGTGCCAGCAGCTTAGAATCATCCTCCTACGAGCAGTACTTC. As protein: CASSLESSSYEQYF.

The chain joins TRBV2 to TRBJ2-7; 9 bases are a match to TRBD1. The CDR3 has 15 amino acids. The germline gives CDR1 SNHLY, CDR2 FYNNEI. Trimming cost V 6 bases and J 4 bases; bases outside gene matches: 10. This CDR3 reads CASRERQGERYEQYF. The CDR3, as DNA: TGTGCCAGCAGAGAACGACAGGGGGAAAGATACGAGCAGTACTTC.

The chain employs TRBV25-1 and TRBJ2-7; possibly TRBD2 for D (6 bases). The V gene's germline CDR1 is MGHDK and CDR2 SYGVNS. V lost 3 bases, J lost 6 bases, and 21 bases lay in between. The CDR3 runs to 16 residues. The CDR3: CASSDSPASAGGEQYF. The CDR3 DNA sequence: TGTGCCAGCAGTGATTCCCCGGCTAGCGCTGGGGGCGAGCAGTACTTC.

This clone has only a few counts. J is TRBJ2-3 and V is TRBV5-1; D is unclear. The CDR3 spans 16 residues. CDR1 is SGHRS, CDR2 YFSETQ, per germline. Trimming took off 4 bases at V and 3 bases at J, with 18 bases between the two ends. The CDR3 reads CASSLDPLPVTDTQYF. DNA for the CDR3: TGCGCCAGCAGCCTGGACCCTTTACCGGTTACAGATACGCAGTATTTT.

V usage is TRBV5-1 and J usage is TRBJ1-1; 9 bases line up with TRBD1. V gave up 4 bases and J gave up 4 bases; unmatched junction bases: 8. The CDR3 loop spans 15 amino acids. The germline V gene has CDR1 SGHRS and CDR2 YFSETQ. This CDR3 reads CASSPRDRVGTEAFF. The DNA of the CDR3 is TGCGCCAGCAGCCCCCGGGACAGGGTAGGCACTGAAGCTTTCTTT.

This clone came up a few times. The chain combines TRBV27 with TRBJ2-2; D perhaps matches TRBD1 (5 bases). The CDR3 runs 17 residues. Between the trimmed V and J ends, which lost 5 bases and 3 bases, there was a span of 19 bases. The germline gives CDR1 MNHEY, CDR2 SMNVEV (reference sequence). The chain's CDR3 is CASSPSRQTLYTGELFF. For the CDR3, the DNA is TGTGCCAGCAGTCCATCCCGACAGACGCTTTACACCGGGGAGCTGTTTTTT.

This clone came up a few times. The V and J genes are TRBV10-1 and TRBJ2-1; 9 bases fit TRBD2. Trimming removed 0 bases from V and 5 bases from J; junction bases left unmatched: 5. CDR1 is WNHNN, CDR2 SYGVQD, per germline (reference sequence). CDR3 length equals 16 residues. The CDR3 loop reads CASSESSASGNNEQFF. As DNA, the CDR3 is TGCGCCAGCAGTGAGTCGAGCGCTAGCGGGAACAATGAGCAGTTCTTC.

The chain combines TRBV11-2 with TRBJ1-5; 8 bases agree with TRBD1. Germline lookup yields CDR1 SGHAT and CDR2 FQNNGV. V gave up 3 bases and J gave up 7 bases; unmatched junction bases: 5. CDR3 length equals 14 residues. CDR3 in amino acids: CASSFQGARQPQHF. The CDR3 coding sequence is TGTGCCAGCAGCTTTCAGGGGGCAAGGCAGCCCCAGCATTTT.